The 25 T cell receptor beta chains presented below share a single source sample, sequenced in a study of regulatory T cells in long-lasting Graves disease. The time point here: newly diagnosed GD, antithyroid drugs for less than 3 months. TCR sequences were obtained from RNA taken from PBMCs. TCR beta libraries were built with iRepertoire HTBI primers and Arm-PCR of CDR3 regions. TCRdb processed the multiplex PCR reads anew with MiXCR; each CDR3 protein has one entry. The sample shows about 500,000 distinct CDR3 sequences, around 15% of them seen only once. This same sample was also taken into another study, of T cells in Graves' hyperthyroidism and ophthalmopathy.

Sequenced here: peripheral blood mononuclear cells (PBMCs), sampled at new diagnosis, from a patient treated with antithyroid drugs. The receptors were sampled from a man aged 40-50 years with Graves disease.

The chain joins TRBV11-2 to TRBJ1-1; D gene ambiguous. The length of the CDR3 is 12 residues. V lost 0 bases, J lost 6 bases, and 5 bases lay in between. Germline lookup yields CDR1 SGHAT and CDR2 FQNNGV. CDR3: CASSLDFAEAFF. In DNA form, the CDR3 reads TGTGCCAGCAGCTTAGATTTCGCTGAAGCTTTCTTT.

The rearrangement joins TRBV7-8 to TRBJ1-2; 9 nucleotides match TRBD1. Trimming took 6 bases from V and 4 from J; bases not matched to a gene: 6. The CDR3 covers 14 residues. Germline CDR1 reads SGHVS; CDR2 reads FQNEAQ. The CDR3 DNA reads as TGTGCCAGCAGTTCAACGACAGGGGGCTATGGCTACACCTTC. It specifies CASSSTTGGYGYTF.

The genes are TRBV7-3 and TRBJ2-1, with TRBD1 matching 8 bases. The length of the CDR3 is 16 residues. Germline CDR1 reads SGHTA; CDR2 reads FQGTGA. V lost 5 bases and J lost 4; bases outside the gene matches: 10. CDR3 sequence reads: CASSPDRGPEYNEQFF. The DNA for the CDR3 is TGTGCCAGCAGCCCAGACAGGGGTCCGGAGTACAATGAGCAGTTCTTC.

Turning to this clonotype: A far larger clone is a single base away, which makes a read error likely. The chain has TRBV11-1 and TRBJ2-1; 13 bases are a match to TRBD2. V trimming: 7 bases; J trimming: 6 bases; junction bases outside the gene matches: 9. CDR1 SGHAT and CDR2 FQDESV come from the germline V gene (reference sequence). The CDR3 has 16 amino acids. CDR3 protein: CASKELAGGLCNEQFF. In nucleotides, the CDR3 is TGTGCCAGCAAAGAACTAGCGGGAGGGCTGTGCAATGAGCAGTTCTTC.

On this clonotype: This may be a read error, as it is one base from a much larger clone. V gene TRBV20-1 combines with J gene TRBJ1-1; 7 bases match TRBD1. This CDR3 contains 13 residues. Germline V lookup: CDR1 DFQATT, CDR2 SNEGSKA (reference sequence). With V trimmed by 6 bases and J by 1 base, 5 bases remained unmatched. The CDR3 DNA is TGCAGTGCCCGGGCAGGGGGGAACACTGAAGCTTTCTTT. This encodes CSARAGGNTEAFF.

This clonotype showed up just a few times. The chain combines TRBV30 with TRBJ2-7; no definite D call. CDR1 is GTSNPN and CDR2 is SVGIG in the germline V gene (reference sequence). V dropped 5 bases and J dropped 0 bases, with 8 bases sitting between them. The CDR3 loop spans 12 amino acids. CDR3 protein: CAWGPNSYEQYF. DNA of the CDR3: TGTGCCTGGGGCCCTAACTCCTACGAGCAGTACTTC.

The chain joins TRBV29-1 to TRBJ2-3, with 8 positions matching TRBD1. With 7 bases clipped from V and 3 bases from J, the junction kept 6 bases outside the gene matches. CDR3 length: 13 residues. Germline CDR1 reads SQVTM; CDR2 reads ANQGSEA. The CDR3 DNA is TGCAGCGAGAGGACAGGGACGACAGATACGCAGTATTTT. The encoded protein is CSERTGTTDTQYF.

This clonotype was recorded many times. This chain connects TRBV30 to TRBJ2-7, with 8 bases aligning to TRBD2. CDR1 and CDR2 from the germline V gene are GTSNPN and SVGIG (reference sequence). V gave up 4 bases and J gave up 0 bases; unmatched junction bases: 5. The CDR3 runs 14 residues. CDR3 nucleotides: TGTGCCTGGACGAGCGGGAGAAGCTCCTACGAGCAGTACTTC. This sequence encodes CAWTSGRSSYEQYF.

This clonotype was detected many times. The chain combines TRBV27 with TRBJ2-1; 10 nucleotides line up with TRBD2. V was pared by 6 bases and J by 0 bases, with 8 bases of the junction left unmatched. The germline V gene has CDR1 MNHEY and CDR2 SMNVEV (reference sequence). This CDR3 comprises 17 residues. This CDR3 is CASRKETSGISYNEQFF. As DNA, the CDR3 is TGTGCCAGCAGGAAGGAAACTAGCGGGATCTCCTACAATGAGCAGTTCTTC.

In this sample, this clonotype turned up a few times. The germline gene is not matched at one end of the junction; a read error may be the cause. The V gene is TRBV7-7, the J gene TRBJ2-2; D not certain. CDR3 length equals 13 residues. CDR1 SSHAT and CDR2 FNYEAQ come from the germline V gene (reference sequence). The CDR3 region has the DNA TGTGCTAGCAGTACTGCGCGATCCGGGGAGCTGTTTTTT. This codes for CASSTARSGELFF.

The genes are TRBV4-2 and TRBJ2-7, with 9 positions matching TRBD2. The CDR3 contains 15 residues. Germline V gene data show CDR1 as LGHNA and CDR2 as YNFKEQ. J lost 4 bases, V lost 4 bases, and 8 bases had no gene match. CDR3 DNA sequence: TGTGCCAGCAGCCCCGCGGGTAGCGGGAGTTACGAGCAGTACTTC. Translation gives CASSPAGSGSYEQYF.

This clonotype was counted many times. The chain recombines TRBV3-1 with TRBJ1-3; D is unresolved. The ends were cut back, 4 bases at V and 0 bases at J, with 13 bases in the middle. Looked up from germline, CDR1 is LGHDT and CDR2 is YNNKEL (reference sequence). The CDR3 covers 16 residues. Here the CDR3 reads CASSRRGGASGNTIYF. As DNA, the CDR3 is TGTGCCAGCAGCCGGAGAGGAGGAGCCTCTGGAAACACCATATATTTT.

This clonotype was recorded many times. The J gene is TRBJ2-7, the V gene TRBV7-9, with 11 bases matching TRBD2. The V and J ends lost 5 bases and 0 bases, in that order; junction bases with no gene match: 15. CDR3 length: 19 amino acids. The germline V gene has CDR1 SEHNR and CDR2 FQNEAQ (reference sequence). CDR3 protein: CASSPSVLAGGRISYEQYF. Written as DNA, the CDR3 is TGTGCCAGCAGCCCCTCGGTTCTAGCGGGAGGCCGAATCTCCTACGAGCAGTACTTC.

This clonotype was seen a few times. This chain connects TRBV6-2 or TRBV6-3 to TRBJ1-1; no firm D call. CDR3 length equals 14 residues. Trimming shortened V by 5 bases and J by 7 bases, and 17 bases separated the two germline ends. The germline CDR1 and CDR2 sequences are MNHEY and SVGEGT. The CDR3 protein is CASSELPRLGEAFF. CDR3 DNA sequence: TGTGCCAGCAGTGAACTCCCGCGGTTGGGTGAAGCTTTCTTT.

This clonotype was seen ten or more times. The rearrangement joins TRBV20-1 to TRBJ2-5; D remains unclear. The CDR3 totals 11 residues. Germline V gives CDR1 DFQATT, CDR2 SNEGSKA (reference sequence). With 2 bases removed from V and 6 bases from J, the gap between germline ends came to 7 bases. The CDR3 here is CSARSLQTQYF. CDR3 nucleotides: TGCAGTGCTAGAAGCCTACAGACCCAGTACTTC.

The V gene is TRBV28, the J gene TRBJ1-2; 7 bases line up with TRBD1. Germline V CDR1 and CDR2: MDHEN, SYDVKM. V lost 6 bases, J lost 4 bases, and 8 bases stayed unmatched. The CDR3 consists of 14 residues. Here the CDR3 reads CASRKTGNSYGYTF. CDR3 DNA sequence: TGTGCCAGCAGGAAGACAGGGAATAGCTATGGCTACACCTTC.

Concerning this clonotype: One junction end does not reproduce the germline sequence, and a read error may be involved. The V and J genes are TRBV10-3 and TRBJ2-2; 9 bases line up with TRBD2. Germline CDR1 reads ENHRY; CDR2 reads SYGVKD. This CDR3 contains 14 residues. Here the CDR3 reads CAIRGLANAGELFF. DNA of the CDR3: TGTGCCATCAGAGGACTAGCGAACGCCGGGGAGCTGTTTTTT.

The CDR3 loop is CSVLATLSYNEQFF. The DNA for the CDR3 is TGCAGCGTTCTAGCTACGCTCTCCTACAATGAGCAGTTCTTC. The chain is built from TRBV29-1 and TRBJ2-1; D is perhaps TRBD2 (5 bases). The V end was cut by 5 bases, the J end by 0 bases, with 11 bases between. This CDR3 contains 14 residues. CDR1 and CDR2 from the germline V gene are SQVTM and ANQGSEA.

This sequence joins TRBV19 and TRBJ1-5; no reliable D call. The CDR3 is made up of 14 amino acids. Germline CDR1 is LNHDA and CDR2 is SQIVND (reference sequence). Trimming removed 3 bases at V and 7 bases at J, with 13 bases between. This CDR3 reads CASSMEQLGQPQHF. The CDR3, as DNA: TGTGCCAGTAGTATGGAACAGTTAGGCCAGCCCCAGCATTTT.

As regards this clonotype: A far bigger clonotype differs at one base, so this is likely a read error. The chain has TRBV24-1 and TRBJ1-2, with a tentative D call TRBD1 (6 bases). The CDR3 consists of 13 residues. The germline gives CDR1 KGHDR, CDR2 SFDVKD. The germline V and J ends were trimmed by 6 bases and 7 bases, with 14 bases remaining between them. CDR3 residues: CATSTAGGLGYTF. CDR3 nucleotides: TGTGCCACCAGTACCGCGGGGGGCCTTGGCTACACCTTC.

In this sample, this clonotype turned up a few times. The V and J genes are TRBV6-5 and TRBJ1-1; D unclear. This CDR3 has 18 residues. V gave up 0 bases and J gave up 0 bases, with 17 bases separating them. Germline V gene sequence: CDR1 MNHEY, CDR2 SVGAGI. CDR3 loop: CASSYSLSGRALNTEAFF. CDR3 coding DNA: TGTGCCAGCAGTTACTCCCTCTCCGGCAGAGCTTTGAACACTGAAGCTTTCTTT.

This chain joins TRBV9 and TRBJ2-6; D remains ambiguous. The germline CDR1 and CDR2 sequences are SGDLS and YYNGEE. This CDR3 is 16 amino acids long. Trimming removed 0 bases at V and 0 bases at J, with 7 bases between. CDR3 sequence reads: CASSVAISSGANVLTF. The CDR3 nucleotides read TGTGCCAGCAGCGTAGCTATAAGCTCTGGGGCCAACGTCCTGACTTTC.

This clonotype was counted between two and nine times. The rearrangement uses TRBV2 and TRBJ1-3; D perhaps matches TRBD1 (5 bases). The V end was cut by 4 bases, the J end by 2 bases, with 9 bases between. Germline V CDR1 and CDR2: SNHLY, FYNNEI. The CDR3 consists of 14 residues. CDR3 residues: CASSVQAPGNTIYF. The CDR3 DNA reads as TGTGCCAGCAGTGTACAGGCCCCTGGAAACACCATATATTTT.

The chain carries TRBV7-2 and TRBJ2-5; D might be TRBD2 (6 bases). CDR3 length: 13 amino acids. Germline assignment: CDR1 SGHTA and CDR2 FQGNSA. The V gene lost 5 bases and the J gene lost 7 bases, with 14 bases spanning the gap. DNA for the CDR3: TGTGCCAGCAGCGGCGGGATGGGGGGGACCCAGTACTTC. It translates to CASSGGMGGTQYF.

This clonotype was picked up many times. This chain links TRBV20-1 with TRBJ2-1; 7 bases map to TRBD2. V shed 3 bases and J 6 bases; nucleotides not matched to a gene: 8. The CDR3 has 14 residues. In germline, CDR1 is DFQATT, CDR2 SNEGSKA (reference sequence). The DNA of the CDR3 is TGCAGTGCTAGTCTCCGGGAGGATGGCAATGAGCAGTTCTTC. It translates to CSASLREDGNEQFF.